This T cell receptor (beta chain) originates from a study of cytomegalovirus exposure and HLA in healthy donors. Researchers ran the PCR with 60 Vbeta and 13 Jbeta primers. Profiling relied on immunoSEQ multiplex PCR, and the TCRdb table lists in-frame clones only, not all of them. The sample contains fewer than 200,000 clones, 9.5% to 15% of which appear only once. V was pared by 4 bases and J by 4 bases, with 10 bases between. Germline CDR1 is SNHLY and CDR2 is FYNNEI. This CDR3 region has 13 residues. This clone turned up a few times. The sample contains more than one DNA sequence encoding this CDR3.

V is TRBV2 and J is TRBJ1-2; D is possibly TRBD1 (5 bases). Sequencing used PBMCs. This clonotype was sampled from a man between 45 and 60 years old in good health and CMV-seropositive. Written as DNA, the CDR3 is TGTGCCAGCAGTGGGCAGGGCCGCTATGGCTACACCTTC. Its translation is CASSGQGRYGYTF.